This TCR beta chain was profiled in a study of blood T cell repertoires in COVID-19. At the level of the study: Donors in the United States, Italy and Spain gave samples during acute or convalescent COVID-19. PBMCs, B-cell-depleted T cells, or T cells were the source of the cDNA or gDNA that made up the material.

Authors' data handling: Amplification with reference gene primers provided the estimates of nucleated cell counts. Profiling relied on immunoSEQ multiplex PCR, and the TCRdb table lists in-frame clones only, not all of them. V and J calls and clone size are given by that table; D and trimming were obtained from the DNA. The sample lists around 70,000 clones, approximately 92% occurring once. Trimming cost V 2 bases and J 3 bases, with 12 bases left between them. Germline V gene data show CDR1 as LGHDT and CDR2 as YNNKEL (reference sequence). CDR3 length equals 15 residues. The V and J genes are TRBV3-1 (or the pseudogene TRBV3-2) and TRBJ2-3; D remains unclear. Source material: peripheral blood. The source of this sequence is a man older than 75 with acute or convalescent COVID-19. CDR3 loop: CASSQIFGATDTQYF. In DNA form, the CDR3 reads TGTGCCAGCAGCCAAATCTTCGGAGCGACAGATACGCAGTATTTT.